This T cell receptor beta chain was sequenced during a study of cytomegalovirus exposure and HLA in healthy donors. Of note for this clone: Its antigen is undetermined.

Study results and limitations: The authors excluded some V segments, including TRBV6-2 and TRBV6-3, as indistinguishable. Association with HLA alleles at 0.05 false discovery rate was found for 15,000 to 20,000 TCR beta sequences in a later analysis. Productive status was seen about 90% or about 30% of the time for most TCR beta V segments in an earlier analysis. Associated with cytomegalovirus, according to the listing, were about 160 TCR beta chains.

Per the germline V gene, CDR1 is SGHAT and CDR2 is FQNNGV. This CDR3 contains 19 residues. The V segment lost 3 bases and the J segment 4 bases; nucleotides outside the gene matches: 17. A multiplex PCR was run with 60 Vbeta primers and 13 Jbeta primers. The method was immunoSEQ multiplex PCR; TCRdb's version includes in-frame clones alone and lacks a portion of them. Of some 180,000 clones listed, about 88% are singletons. Specimen: PBMCs. The rearrangement joins TRBV11-2 to TRBJ2-3; 9 bases are a match to TRBD2. This TCR derives from a girl less than two years old in good health and CMV-seronegative. The CDR3 nucleotides read TGTGCCAGCAGCTTGGTATTTGGGGCTGGCGGGGGGGCCTCAGATACGCAGTATTTT. Protein product: CASSLVFGAGGGASDTQYF.